The 21 T cell receptor beta chains given below trace back to one sample, sequenced in a study of neurological immune-mediated disorders (dated by TCRdb to about 2019). The time point label corresponds to: longitudinal time-point 1 (baseline). Libraries were made using 5' RACE. TCRdb records Illumina HiSeq 2500 as the sequencer. TCRdb reran the public reads through fastp at Q25 and MiXCR, keeping productive beta chains. Rows merge per CDR3 protein into single entries with the most common DNA and genes. The sample table contains around 60,000 distinct CDR3 sequences; only one count was recorded for about 10% of them. Together, the top ten hold less than 8.5% of the sample. The sequencing sample was made of PBMCs. These receptors were taken from a male donor with HTLV-1-associated myelopathy (HAM/TSP).

This clonotype was counted at least ten times. This chain links TRBV11-3 with TRBJ2-1; 15 bases agree with TRBD2. The CDR3 length is 19 residues. The germline CDR1 and CDR2 sequences are SGHNT and YENEEA. J lost 4 bases, V lost 4 bases, and 11 bases had no gene match. DNA for the CDR3: TGTGCCAGCAGCTCGAAAGGACTAGCGGGGGGGTCGAGTTACAATGAGCAGTTCTTC. Protein sequence: CASSSKGLAGGSSYNEQFF.

In its sample, this clonotype was seen many times. This chain joins TRBV20-1 and TRBJ2-7; the D is unclear. Germline V lookup: CDR1 DFQATT, CDR2 SNEGSKA (reference sequence). V was cut by 5 bases and J by 3 bases, with 17 bases left in between. This CDR3 region has 14 residues. The CDR3 sequence is CSAPIGSPDYEQYF. CDR3 in DNA: TGCAGTGCTCCTATCGGGTCCCCGGACTACGAGCAGTACTTC.

This clonotype was observed many times. The chain joins TRBV7-2 to TRBJ1-2; tentatively, D is TRBD1 (6 bases). Per the germline V gene, CDR1 is SGHTA and CDR2 is FQGNSA. The CDR3 totals 14 residues. V shed 0 bases and J shed 7 bases, with 12 bases lying between them. CDR3 coding DNA: TGTGCCAGCAGCTTAGCGGAGAGGACAGCTGGCTACACCTTC. Its translation: CASSLAERTAGYTF.

This clonotype came up many times. This chain uses TRBV29-1 with TRBJ1-2; no clear D. The CDR3 is 14 amino acids. Trimming cost V 0 bases and J 0 bases, with 8 bases left between them. Germline V gene lookup returns CDR1 SQVTM and CDR2 ANQGSEA. As DNA, the CDR3 is TGCAGCGTTGAAGATCGGCAGGCTAACTATGGCTACACCTTC. This encodes CSVEDRQANYGYTF.

This clonotype was seen many times. The J gene is TRBJ1-1, the V gene TRBV2; D perhaps matches TRBD1 (6 bases). V lost 4 bases to trimming and J lost 10 bases, with 13 bases between them. The CDR3 length is 12 residues. Germline V gives CDR1 SNHLY, CDR2 FYNNEI. DNA of the CDR3: TGTGCCAGCAGTGGTCGTCCCAGGGGAGCTTTCTTT. Translated: CASSGRPRGAFF.

In its sample, this clonotype was seen many times. The chain uses TRBV5-1 and TRBJ2-2, with 7 positions matching TRBD1. In germline, CDR1 is SGHRS, CDR2 YFSETQ. V lost 3 bases and J lost 4; bases outside the gene matches: 6. The CDR3 is 15 amino acids. Written as DNA, the CDR3 is TGCGCCAGCAGCTCGACAGGGAAGGTCACCGGGGAGCTGTTTTTT. This gives the protein CASSSTGKVTGELFF.

The count of this clonotype is one. Just one base apart from a much larger clone, this may be a read error. CDR3 region: CSACDRITTDTQYF. The CDR3, as DNA: TGCAGTGCTTGCGACAGGATAACTACAGATACGCAGTATTTT. The genes are TRBV20-1 and TRBJ2-3, with TRBD1 as a possible D gene (6 bases). The ends were cut back, 5 bases at V and 3 bases at J, with 15 bases in the middle. Germline CDR1 DFQATT, CDR2 SNEGSKA (reference sequence). CDR3 length equals 14 residues.

This clonotype showed up many times. The chain employs TRBV10-3 and TRBJ1-1, with D uncertain. Germline V gene data show CDR1 as ENHRY and CDR2 as SYGVKD. Trimming stripped 0 bases from V and 7 bases from J, with 15 bases between. This CDR3 is built from 15 residues. The CDR3 nucleotides read TGTGCCATCAGTGAGTCGACACAACCTTCCGGTGAAGCTTTCTTT. Amino acids: CAISESTQPSGEAFF.

The table lists this clonotype with a few counts. One base away lies a much larger clone, so this may be a sequencing read error. The V call is TRBV12-3 or TRBV12-4, the J call TRBJ1-2; D unclear. The germline V and J ends were trimmed by 7 bases and 6 bases, with 12 bases remaining between them. The CDR3 runs 12 residues. CDR3 residues: CASNSSPNGYTF. In nucleotides, the CDR3 is TGTGCCAGCAATAGCAGCCCCAATGGCTACACCTTC.

This clonotype was picked up many times. This sequence joins TRBV6-5 and TRBJ1-1, with D maybe TRBD1 (5 bases). V shed 5 bases and J shed 2 bases, with 18 bases lying between them. Germline values: CDR1 MNHEY, CDR2 SVGAGI. The CDR3 contains 16 residues. The chain's CDR3 is CASSPYAGGINTEAFF. The CDR3 DNA reads as TGTGCCAGCAGTCCTTATGCGGGGGGGATCAACACTGAAGCTTTCTTT.

Many counts were recorded for this clonotype. The chain recombines TRBV7-9 with TRBJ2-7; 9 nucleotides agree with TRBD1. The germline V gene has CDR1 SEHNR and CDR2 FQNEAQ (reference sequence). This CDR3 is 15 amino acids long. V lost 3 bases to trimming and J lost 2 bases; unmatched junction nucleotides: 5. CDR3 sequence: CASSFPGQGPYEQYF. CDR3 sequence (DNA): TGTGCCAGCAGCTTTCCGGGACAGGGACCCTACGAGCAGTACTTC.

In its sample, this clonotype was seen many times. The genes are TRBV27 and TRBJ1-2; tentatively, D is TRBD1 (5 bases). V was trimmed by 3 bases and J by 8 bases, leaving 13 bases between them. This CDR3 region has 13 residues. In germline, CDR1 is MNHEY, CDR2 SMNVEV (reference sequence). CDR3 DNA: TGTGCCAGCAGTTTTACAGGTCTCGGGGGCTACACCTTC. Translating gives CASSFTGLGGYTF.

This clonotype was observed at least ten times. This rearrangement joins TRBV11-2 to TRBJ2-1; the match to TRBD2 covers 8 bases. The germline V gene has CDR1 SGHAT and CDR2 FQNNGV. V trimming: 6 bases; J trimming: 10 bases; junction bases outside the gene matches: 17. The CDR3 covers 16 residues. This CDR3 is CASRTGGGTRYEEQFF. CDR3 bases: TGTGCCAGCAGGACCGGCGGGGGGACTAGATACGAGGAGCAGTTCTTC.

This clonotype showed up many times. The chain carries TRBV6-2 or TRBV6-3 and TRBJ2-1; 7 positions match TRBD2. Losses at the gene ends were 8 bases for V and 3 bases for J; bases not matched to a gene: 7. Germline V gives CDR1 MNHEY, CDR2 SVGEGT. This CDR3 comprises 14 residues. The CDR3 DNA sequence: TGTGCCAGCGGGGGGGTTCCCCTCTACAATGAGCAGTTCTTC. Protein product: CASGGVPLYNEQFF.

This clonotype was seen at least ten times. V and J are TRBV5-1 and TRBJ1-5; tentative D call: TRBD1 (6 bases). This CDR3 spans 17 amino acids. CDR1 SGHRS and CDR2 YFSETQ come from the germline V gene. The V end lost 6 bases, the J end lost 6 bases, and 25 bases lay between the germline ends. The DNA of the CDR3 is TGCGCCAGCACTTATCACGGGGGGGGCCTGAGGCGTCAGCCCCAGCATTTT. Protein: CASTYHGGGLRRQPQHF.

The sample holds many counts of this clonotype. The chain joins TRBV29-1 to TRBJ2-2; D is undetermined. V gave up 2 bases and J gave up 4 bases, with 14 bases separating them. CDR1 and CDR2 (germline): SQVTM, ANQGSEA. CDR3 length equals 15 residues. CDR3 coding DNA: TGCAGCGTTGAATCCGGACCGGTGGGCACCGGGGAGCTGTTTTTT. Translated, it gives CSVESGPVGTGELFF.

This clonotype was seen ten or more times. The V call is TRBV12-3 or TRBV12-4, the J call TRBJ2-3; D perhaps matches TRBD1 (6 bases). The V end lost 3 bases, the J end lost 7 bases, and 14 bases lay between the germline ends. The CDR3 contains 14 residues. For the CDR3, the DNA is TGTGCCAGCAGTTTGCCACAGGGCATGAATACGCAGTATTTT. As protein: CASSLPQGMNTQYF.

This clonotype has at least ten counts. The CDR3 protein is CASSPPDRQETQYF. CDR3 sequence (DNA): TGTGCCAGCTCACCACCGGACCGACAAGAGACCCAGTACTTC. The chain has TRBV18 and TRBJ2-5; D unresolved. The V gene's germline CDR1 is KGHSH and CDR2 LQKENI. CDR3 length: 14 residues. V lost 0 bases to trimming and J lost 2 bases, with 7 bases between them.

Many counts were recorded for this clonotype. The chain has TRBV18 and TRBJ2-6; possibly TRBD2 for D (5 bases). Between the trimmed V and J ends, which lost 2 bases and 4 bases, there was a span of 9 bases. CDR3 size: 15 residues. Germline V lookup: CDR1 KGHSH, CDR2 LQKENI. The CDR3 here is CASSPRGLGANVLTF. In nucleotides, the CDR3 is TGTGCCAGCTCACCAAGAGGGTTAGGGGCCAACGTCCTGACTTTC.

This clonotype turned up a few times. The rearrangement links TRBV6-5 to TRBJ1-6; TRBD1 aligns across 8 bases. With 3 bases clipped from V and 10 bases from J, the junction kept 20 bases outside the gene matches. The CDR3 totals 19 residues. Germline V gene sequence: CDR1 MNHEY, CDR2 SVGAGI. DNA of the CDR3: TGTGCCAGCAGTTATTTCTCAAGCTTCGAGACAGGGGTAGACTCACCCCTCCACTTT. Amino acid sequence: CASSYFSSFETGVDSPLHF.

This clonotype occurred a few times. The chain joins TRBV5-1 to TRBJ1-1; D is unresolved. Trimming took 0 bases from V and 3 from J, leaving 9 bases between them. Germline V lookup: CDR1 SGHRS, CDR2 YFSETQ. This CDR3 is built from 14 residues. The CDR3 region is CASSLGHRDTEAFF. CDR3 coding DNA: TGCGCCAGCAGCTTGGGACATAGGGACACTGAAGCTTTCTTT.